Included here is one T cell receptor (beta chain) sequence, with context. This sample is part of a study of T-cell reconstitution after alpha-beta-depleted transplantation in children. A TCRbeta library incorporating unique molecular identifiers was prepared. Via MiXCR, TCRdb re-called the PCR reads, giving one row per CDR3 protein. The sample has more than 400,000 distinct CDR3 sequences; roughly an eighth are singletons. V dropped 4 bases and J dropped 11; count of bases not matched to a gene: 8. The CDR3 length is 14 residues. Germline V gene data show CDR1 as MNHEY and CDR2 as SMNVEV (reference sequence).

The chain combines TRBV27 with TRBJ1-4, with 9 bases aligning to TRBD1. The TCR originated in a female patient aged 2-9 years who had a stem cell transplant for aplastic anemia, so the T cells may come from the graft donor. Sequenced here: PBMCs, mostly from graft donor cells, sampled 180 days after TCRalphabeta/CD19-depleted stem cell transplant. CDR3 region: CASSSPKTGGKLFF. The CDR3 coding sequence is TGTGCCAGCAGTTCCCCGAAGACAGGGGGGAAACTGTTTTTT.